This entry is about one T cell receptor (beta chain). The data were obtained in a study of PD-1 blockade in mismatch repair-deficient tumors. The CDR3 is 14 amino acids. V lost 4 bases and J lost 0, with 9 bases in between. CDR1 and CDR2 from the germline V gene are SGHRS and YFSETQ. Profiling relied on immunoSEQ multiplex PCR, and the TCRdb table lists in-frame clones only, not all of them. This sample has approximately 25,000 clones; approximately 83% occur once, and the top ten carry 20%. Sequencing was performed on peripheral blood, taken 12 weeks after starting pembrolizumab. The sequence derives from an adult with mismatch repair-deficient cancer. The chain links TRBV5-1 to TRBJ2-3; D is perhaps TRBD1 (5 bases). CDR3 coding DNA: TGCGCCAGCAGCGATGGACAAAGCACAGATACGCAGTATTTT. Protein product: CASSDGQSTDTQYF.